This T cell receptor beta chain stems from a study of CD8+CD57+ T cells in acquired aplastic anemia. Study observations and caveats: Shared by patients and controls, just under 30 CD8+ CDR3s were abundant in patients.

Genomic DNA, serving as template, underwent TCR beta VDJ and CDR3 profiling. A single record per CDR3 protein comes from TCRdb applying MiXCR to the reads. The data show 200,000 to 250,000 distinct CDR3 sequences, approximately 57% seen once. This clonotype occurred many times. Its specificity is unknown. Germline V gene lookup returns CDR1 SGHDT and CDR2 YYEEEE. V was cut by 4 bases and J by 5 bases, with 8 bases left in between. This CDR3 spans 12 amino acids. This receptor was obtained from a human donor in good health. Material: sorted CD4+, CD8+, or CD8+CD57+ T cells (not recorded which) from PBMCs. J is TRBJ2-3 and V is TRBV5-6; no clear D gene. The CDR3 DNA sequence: TGTGCCAGCAGCGACTTACTAGATACGCAGTATTTT. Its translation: CASSDLLDTQYF.